What follows are 15 T cell receptor beta chains derived from one specimen sequenced in a study of T cell clusters in autoimmune cytopenias. TRB rearrangements were amplified by touch-down multiplex PCR with mixed TRB-A/B primers. TCRdb re-called the multiplex PCR reads and gives one entry per CDR3 protein, without DNA. In total, the table holds roughly 6,100 distinct CDR3 sequences. TRB amplification used 250 ng of peripheral blood genomic DNA. The same data also went into a second study, on T cell repertoires in aging, cancer and after chemotherapy.

The source material was peripheral blood. The source of these receptors is a human donor in good health.

V gene TRBV28 combines with J gene TRBJ2-7; with no DNA, the TCRdb D assignment of TRBD1 cannot be verified. Germline lookup yields CDR1 MDHEN and CDR2 SYDVKM. The CDR3 is 14 amino acids. The CDR3 is CASSPTGQSYEQYF.

The V and J genes are TRBV6-6 and TRBJ1-1. The CDR3 runs to 15 residues. CDR1 and CDR2 from the germline V gene are MNHNY and SVGAGI (reference sequence). Here the CDR3 reads CASSRGGTWNTEAFF.

This chain links TRBV6-4 with TRBJ1-1. Looked up from germline, CDR1 is MRHNA and CDR2 is SNTAGT. The CDR3 is 13 amino acids. The CDR3 loop reads CASSDSGNTEAFF.

Frequency places this clonotype as medium-sized. The CDR3 sequence: CASSILRTATEAFF. This chain uses TRBV19 with TRBJ1-1; TCRdb names TRBD1, which stays unverified in the absence of DNA. CDR3 length: 14 amino acids. Germline CDR1 is LNHDA and CDR2 is SQIVND (reference sequence).

This sequence joins TRBV24-1 and TRBJ2-1; the TCRdb call, TRBD1, lacks DNA for checking. The CDR3 has 14 amino acids. Germline V gene sequence: CDR1 KGHDR, CDR2 SFDVKD. The CDR3 sequence is CATSDFPLYNEQFF.

The chain recombines TRBV11-2 with TRBJ2-6; TCRdb selects TRBD2, and the lack of DNA leaves this call unchecked. Per the germline V gene, CDR1 is SGHAT and CDR2 is FQNNGV. The CDR3 is 16 residues long. The CDR3 here is CASSPAGEVRANVLTF.

The chain links TRBV2 to TRBJ2-7. Germline lookup yields CDR1 SNHLY and CDR2 FYNNEI. The CDR3 totals 12 residues. The CDR3 loop is CASRLTSYEQYF.

This clonotype is deemed medium-sized by its frequency. J is TRBJ2-7 and V is TRBV19; TCRdb returns TRBD2, unconfirmable since there is no DNA. The CDR3 length is 14 residues. Germline lookup yields CDR1 LNHDA and CDR2 SQIVND (reference sequence). The chain's CDR3 is CASSNGPKPNEQYF.

J is TRBJ2-7 and V is TRBV10-3; TCRdb's D call of TRBD1 is untestable without DNA. Germline CDR1 is ENHRY and CDR2 is SYGVKD. The CDR3 runs to 14 residues. The CDR3 here is CAISEGAFVYEQYF.

In terms of frequency, this clonotype is hyperexpanded. This chain joins TRBV5-6 and TRBJ2-1; the TCRdb D gene call, TRBD1, has no DNA to confirm it. Germline loops: CDR1 SGHDT, CDR2 YYEEEE. The CDR3 runs to 14 residues. CDR3 region: CASSLETTGNEQFF.

Considering frequency, this clonotype is medium-sized. The genes are TRBV6-5 and TRBJ1-2. The CDR3 sequence is 11 residues long. The germline gives CDR1 MNHEY, CDR2 SVGAGI. CDR3 in amino acids: CASYGYYGYTF.

This chain connects TRBV20-1 to TRBJ2-5. The CDR3 loop spans 11 amino acids. The germline V gene has CDR1 DFQATT and CDR2 SNEGSKA (reference sequence). CDR3 in amino acids: CSAEAQETQYF.

This chain links TRBV7-2 with TRBJ2-7; the TCRdb D gene call, TRBD2, has no DNA to confirm it. CDR1 and CDR2 (germline): SGHTA, FQGNSA. CDR3 size: 16 residues. CDR3 sequence: CASSRGLFPDSYEQYF.

V gene TRBV24-1 combines with J gene TRBJ1-1. CDR3 size: 12 residues. From germline, CDR1 is KGHDR and CDR2 SFDVKD. CDR3 amino acids: CATSGGNTEAFF.

This rearrangement joins TRBV4-2 to TRBJ2-2; lacking DNA, the TRBD2 call made by TCRdb goes unchecked. CDR1 and CDR2 from the germline V gene are LGHNA and YNFKEQ. CDR3 size: 15 residues. CDR3: CASGWAGEGTGELFF.